One sample yielded the 8 T cell receptor beta chains listed below, sequenced in a study of human versus mouse CDR3 diversity and MHC coevolution. TCRdb's copy holds only in-frame clones and misses some; the assay was immunoSEQ multiplex PCR. Found here are around 77,000 clones, 80% to 95% of them singletons; the top ten hold less than 0.19%. The sequenced sample was naive CD4+ T cells from blood. Subset meaning: CD45RO-negative CD62L-positive naive CD4 T cells. The source is a person aged 25 to 69 in good health.

The chain combines TRBV7-8 with TRBJ2-6, with 8 nucleotides matching TRBD1. V lost 5 bases and J lost 4; bases outside the gene matches: 10. This CDR3 spans 17 amino acids. Germline CDR1 and CDR2: SGHVS and FQNEAQ. This chain's CDR3 is CASSLLGQGKGANVLTF. The CDR3 region has the DNA TGTGCCAGCAGCCTTCTAGGACAGGGCAAGGGGGCCAACGTCCTGACTTTC.

This chain uses TRBV9 with TRBJ2-3, with TRBD2 as a possible D gene (5 bases). This CDR3 is 13 amino acids long. The ends were cut back, 4 bases at V and 6 bases at J, with 12 bases in the middle. Germline-derived CDR1 and CDR2 are SGDLS and YYNGEE. The CDR3 spells CASSPSPRDTQYF. The CDR3 DNA reads as TGTGCCAGCAGCCCTAGCCCCCGGGATACGCAGTATTTT.

For the CDR3, the DNA is TGCGCCAGCAGTGCAGGGGCTGGGGCTTTCTTT. Protein: CASSAGAGAFF. This rearrangement joins TRBV10-1 to TRBJ1-1; the D gene is possibly TRBD1 (6 bases). The CDR3 loop spans 11 amino acids. V gave up 4 bases and J gave up 11 bases, with 11 bases separating them. Germline V gene lookup returns CDR1 WNHNN and CDR2 SYGVQD (reference sequence).

V gene TRBV5-6 combines with J gene TRBJ2-1; weak D call: TRBD1 (5 bases). CDR1 is SGHDT and CDR2 is YYEEEE in the germline V gene. The V gene lost 4 bases and the J gene lost 3 bases, with 5 bases spanning the gap. This CDR3 contains 12 residues. The CDR3 nucleotides read TGTGCCAGCAGCGACAGCTACAATGAGCAGTTCTTC. This gives the protein CASSDSYNEQFF.

The chain joins TRBV18 to TRBJ2-7, with D perhaps matching TRBD1 (5 bases). The CDR3 extends over 14 amino acids. Germline V lookup: CDR1 KGHSH, CDR2 LQKENI. Trimming took off 3 bases at V and 2 bases at J, with 11 bases between the two ends. This chain's CDR3 is CASSPTDSAYEQYF. CDR3 nucleotide sequence: TGTGCCAGCTCACCCACAGACAGCGCCTACGAGCAGTACTTC. The full variable domain, rest sourced from reference TRBV18 and TRBJ2-7, is NAGVMQNPRHLVRRRGQEARLRCSPMKGHSHVYWYRQLPEEGLKFMVYLQKENIIDESGMPKERFSAEFPKEGPSILRIQQVVRGDSAAYFCASSPTDSAYEQYFGPGTRLTVT.

The J gene is TRBJ2-4, the V gene TRBV19; tentative D call: TRBD2 (6 bases). The germline V gene encodes CDR1 LNHDA and CDR2 SQIVND (reference sequence). This CDR3 has 14 amino acids. Trimming removed 6 bases from V and 6 bases from J, with 15 bases in between. CDR3 amino acids: CASRAGSVRNIQYF. CDR3 nucleotides: TGTGCCAGTAGAGCGGGTTCGGTGAGAAACATTCAGTACTTC.

This chain links TRBV10-3 with TRBJ1-2, with a possible D match to TRBD1 (6 bases). This CDR3 spans 15 amino acids. The ends were cut back, 6 bases at V and 2 bases at J, with 16 bases in the middle. CDR1 and CDR2 (germline): ENHRY, SYGVKD. DNA of the CDR3: TGTGCCATCAGGATACAGGGTGAGGAGAACTATGGCTACACCTTC. It codes for CAIRIQGEENYGYTF.

The chain links TRBV2 to TRBJ2-5; 7 bases match TRBD2. The CDR3 is made up of 14 amino acids. V shed 2 bases, J shed 5 bases, and the junction held 5 bases outside the gene matches. CDR1 is SNHLY and CDR2 is FYNNEI in the germline V gene. CDR3 bases: TGTGCCAGCAGTGAATCGGGGGGACGGGAGACCCAGTACTTC. Its translation: CASSESGGRETQYF.